What follows are 26 T cell receptor beta chains derived from one specimen sequenced in a study of beta chain features in type 1 diabetes. Study-level results: Within each of all four CD4+ subsets, Type 1 diabetes patients had TCRB CDR3s that were moderately but significantly shorter.

What was sequenced were expressed TCRB transcripts, since all of the isolated RNA had been reverse transcribed. The data were produced by immunoSEQ multiplex PCR, yet TCRdb's version contains in-frame clones alone and is incomplete. The data show hundreds of thousands of clones, approximately 10% seen once. These receptors have no identified antigens. The sequencing sample was made of naive CD4+ T cells from blood. These receptors were collected from a man under 40 with type 1 diabetes.

This clone was recorded a few times. V and J are TRBV9 and TRBJ2-3; D gene ambiguous. The CDR3 covers 13 residues. CDR1 is SGDLS, CDR2 YYNGEE, per germline. Trimming left V 5 bases short and J 0 bases short, with 7 bases between. CDR3 loop: CASSLTSTDTQYF. The CDR3 DNA reads TGTGCCAGCAGTCTTACTAGCACAGATACGCAGTATTTT.

This clone was observed a few times. The chain links TRBV18 to TRBJ1-5; no firm D call. The CDR3 contains 13 residues. V lost 2 bases and J lost 5, with 7 bases in between. Germline assignment: CDR1 KGHSH and CDR2 LQKENI. The CDR3 coding sequence is TGTGCCAGCTCACCAGTAACAGATCAGCCCCAGCATTTT. Its protein is CASSPVTDQPQHF.

This rearrangement joins TRBV19 to TRBJ1-1; maybe TRBD1 (5 bases). Between the trimmed V and J ends, which lost 7 bases and 6 bases, there was a span of 21 bases. Looked up from germline, CDR1 is LNHDA and CDR2 is SQIVND (reference sequence). This CDR3 is 15 amino acids long. CDR3 loop: CASTAGPEGISEAFF. The DNA of the CDR3 is TGTGCCAGTACCGCGGGGCCAGAGGGAATATCTGAAGCTTTCTTT.

This clone was seen only a few times. The V and J genes are TRBV19 and TRBJ2-7; TRBD1 aligns across 7 bases. CDR3 length equals 15 residues. Germline CDR1 and CDR2: LNHDA and SQIVND (reference sequence). J lost 6 bases, V lost 4 bases, and 12 bases had no gene match. Here the CDR3 DNA reads TGTGCCAGTAGTAGGGGGACAGTCAACTATGGCGAGCAGTACTTC. Translation: CASSRGTVNYGEQYF.

This rearrangement joins TRBV4-1 to TRBJ2-5, with D maybe TRBD2 (6 bases). Trimming removed 1 base at V and 5 bases at J, with 17 bases between. The CDR3 loop spans 16 amino acids. The germline V gene encodes CDR1 MGHRA and CDR2 YSYEKL. The CDR3 region is CASSQARDWSLETQYF. The CDR3 DNA is TGCGCCAGCAGCCAAGCGCGGGACTGGTCGTTGGAGACCCAGTACTTC.

This clone was detected only a few times. This chain joins TRBV18 and TRBJ2-7; 9 bases are a match to TRBD1. The CDR3 loop spans 14 amino acids. The germline V gene encodes CDR1 KGHSH and CDR2 LQKENI. After removal of 6 bases from V and 4 bases from J, the junction contained 7 bases not matched to a gene. This CDR3 reads CASSTQGAKYEQYF. In DNA, the CDR3 is TGTGCCAGCTCCACACAGGGGGCCAAGTACGAGCAGTACTTC.

This clone was seen a few times. V usage is TRBV6-5 and J usage is TRBJ1-5; 11 positions match TRBD1. Germline CDR1 MNHEY, CDR2 SVGAGI. The CDR3 is 13 amino acids. V lost 6 bases and J lost 9; bases outside the gene matches: 4. As DNA, the CDR3 is TGTGCCAGCAGCGGGACAGGGGGGACGCCCCAGCATTTT. This translates into CASSGTGGTPQHF.

Ten or more counts support this clone. This sequence joins TRBV29-1 and TRBJ2-1; D not resolved. Trimming shortened V by 5 bases and J by 15 bases, and 14 bases separated the two germline ends. CDR3 length equals 10 residues. Germline V lookup: CDR1 SQVTM, CDR2 ANQGSEA. The CDR3 bases are TGCAGCGTTAGCGACGGTCGTTGGTTCTTC. Translating gives CSVSDGRWFF.

This clone was seen only a few times. V usage is TRBV29-1 and J usage is TRBJ2-4; perhaps TRBD1 as D (6 bases). Per the germline V gene, CDR1 is SQVTM and CDR2 is ANQGSEA. With 7 bases removed from V and 1 base from J, the gap between germline ends came to 11 bases. The CDR3 consists of 13 residues. Here the CDR3 reads CSAGTLAKNIQYF. The CDR3 DNA follows: TGCAGCGCCGGGACACTCGCCAAAAACATTCAGTACTTC.

This clone turned up a few times. The chain uses TRBV5-4 and TRBJ2-1; the D gene is possibly TRBD2 (6 bases). The CDR3 length is 13 residues. V dropped 3 bases and J dropped 7 bases, with 11 bases sitting between them. The V gene's germline CDR1 is SGHNT and CDR2 YYREEE (reference sequence). The CDR3 here is CASSSGLENEQFF. CDR3 DNA sequence: TGTGCCAGCAGCTCGGGACTCGAAAATGAGCAGTTCTTC.

The chain employs TRBV19 and TRBJ2-5; 7 nucleotides match TRBD1. The ends lost 1 base at V and 6 bases at J; junction bases unmatched: 2. CDR1 LNHDA and CDR2 SQIVND come from the germline V gene (reference sequence). This CDR3 spans 13 amino acids. CDR3 nucleotides: TGTGCCAGTAGTATAGGAGGGGGCAAGACCCAGTACTTC. Protein: CASSIGGGKTQYF.

The V call is TRBV29-1, the J call TRBJ2-3; 7 bases align to TRBD1. The CDR3 has 13 residues. CDR1 and CDR2 (germline): SQVTM, ANQGSEA. J lost 0 bases, V lost 4 bases, and 1 base had no gene match. The CDR3 DNA reads TGCAGCGTTGTCAGGGGGAGCACAGATACGCAGTATTTT. Amino acids: CSVVRGSTDTQYF.

The V call is TRBV7-2, the J call TRBJ2-2; unclear D gene. This CDR3 has 15 residues. In germline, CDR1 is SGHTA, CDR2 FQGNSA. V lost 0 bases to trimming and J lost 1 base, with 6 bases between them. The CDR3 sequence: CASSLAPGNTGELFF. As DNA, the CDR3 is TGTGCCAGCAGCTTAGCGCCCGGGAACACCGGGGAGCTGTTTTTT.

The chain combines TRBV7-2 with TRBJ2-5; TRBD1 is a possible D gene (6 bases). CDR1 is SGHTA, CDR2 FQGNSA, per germline. V lost 5 bases to trimming and J lost 4 bases, with 14 bases between them. The CDR3 spans 14 residues. CDR3 sequence: CASSRQGPTETQYF. The CDR3 region has the DNA TGTGCCAGCAGCCGGCAGGGGCCAACAGAGACCCAGTACTTC.

This clone was recorded a few times. V usage is TRBV7-8 and J usage is TRBJ1-3, with TRBD1 matching over 9 bases. CDR3 length equals 16 residues. Germline values: CDR1 SGHVS, CDR2 FQNEAQ. V was pared by 4 bases and J by 0 bases, with 4 bases of the junction left unmatched. DNA of the CDR3: TGTGCCAGCAGCTCCCGGGACAGGGTCTCTGGAAACACCATATATTTT. Its protein product is CASSSRDRVSGNTIYF. The variable domain in full, completed from reference TRBV7-8 and TRBJ1-3, reads GAGVSQSPRYKVAKRGQDVALRCDPISGHVSLFWYQQALGQGPEFLTYFQNEAQLDKSGLPSDRFFAERPEGSVSTLKIQRTQQEDSAVYLCASSSRDRVSGNTIYFGEGSWLTVV.

The chain is built from TRBV19 and TRBJ2-3, with 8 bases aligning to TRBD1. Unmatched junction bases numbered 6, after V lost 4 bases and J lost 0 bases. The germline V gene encodes CDR1 LNHDA and CDR2 SQIVND (reference sequence). This CDR3 has 16 amino acids. The CDR3, as DNA: TGTGCCAGTAGTAGGAGGACAGGGCCTAGCACAGATACGCAGTATTTT. Protein: CASSRRTGPSTDTQYF.

The chain uses TRBV6-5 and TRBJ2-5, with D possibly TRBD1 on 6 matching bases. Germline V lookup: CDR1 MNHEY, CDR2 SVGAGI. V dropped 5 bases and J dropped 5 bases, with 15 bases sitting between them. The CDR3 contains 14 residues. CDR3 residues: CASSTDWGPETQYF. CDR3 coding DNA: TGTGCCAGCAGTACCGACTGGGGGCCGGAGACCCAGTACTTC.

This clone was detected a few times. At one end, the junction sequence differs from germline, possibly due to a read error. This rearrangement joins TRBV7-2 to TRBJ2-5; no reliable D call. The CDR3 has 13 residues. Germline V CDR1 and CDR2: SGHTA, FQGNSA. The CDR3 region is CASSILGQGTQYF. CDR3 nucleotides: TGTGCCAGCAGCATCCTTGGGCAAGGGACCCAGTACTTC.

V is TRBV2 and J is TRBJ1-5; possibly TRBD1 for D (5 bases). This CDR3 has 14 amino acids. V lost 7 bases and J lost 2, with 12 bases in between. Germline CDR1 and CDR2: SNHLY and FYNNEI. This CDR3 is CASNRQSGNQPQHF. The DNA of the CDR3 is TGTGCCAGCAATCGACAGTCGGGCAATCAGCCCCAGCATTTT.

This sequence joins TRBV27 and TRBJ1-6; perhaps TRBD1 as D (6 bases). Germline CDR1 MNHEY, CDR2 SMNVEV (reference sequence). Trimming removed 4 bases from V and 9 bases from J, with 16 bases in between. CDR3 size: 15 residues. CDR3 region: CASSSLLTGSSPLHF. For the CDR3, the DNA is TGTGCCAGCAGTTCCCTCTTAACAGGGAGTTCACCCCTCCACTTT.

This chain joins TRBV10-3 and TRBJ2-1; D is possibly TRBD2 (5 bases). Trimming took 3 bases from V and 6 from J, leaving 9 bases between them. CDR3 length equals 13 residues. The germline V gene has CDR1 ENHRY and CDR2 SYGVKD. The CDR3, as DNA: TGTGCCATCAGTGAACCAGCGGCCAATGAGCAGTTCTTC. It yields the protein CAISEPAANEQFF.

This clone was recorded a few times. This chain joins TRBV5-1 and TRBJ2-4, with D possibly TRBD2 on 6 matching bases. Germline V lookup: CDR1 SGHRS, CDR2 YFSETQ. This CDR3 region has 15 residues. V was cut by 0 bases and J by 5 bases, with 12 bases left in between. This CDR3 is CASSLVAGTENIQYF. CDR3 DNA sequence: TGCGCCAGCAGCTTGGTGGCGGGAACAGAAAACATTCAGTACTTC.

CDR3 in amino acids: CASSLRFNPGQSYGYTF. The CDR3 coding sequence is TGTGCCAGCAGCTTACGCTTTAACCCGGGACAGAGTTATGGCTACACCTTC. The V call is TRBV7-2, the J call TRBJ1-2, with 7 nucleotides matching TRBD1. Germline lookup yields CDR1 SGHTA and CDR2 FQGNSA. The ends lost 2 bases at V and 5 bases at J; junction bases unmatched: 14. The CDR3 is 17 amino acids.

J is TRBJ1-4 and V is TRBV7-9; possible D gene TRBD1, 5 bases. Germline values: CDR1 SEHNR, CDR2 FQNEAQ (reference sequence). The CDR3 is made up of 15 amino acids. Trimming took 5 bases from V and 7 from J, leaving 17 bases between them. The CDR3 DNA follows: TGTGCCAGCAGCGAAGCCAGGGTTTTTAGTGAAAAACTGTTTTTT. It is translated as CASSEARVFSEKLFF. Looking up the rest from reference TRBV7-9 and TRBJ1-4 gives the full variable domain: DTGVSQNPRHKITKRGQNVTFRCDPISEHNRLYWYRQTLGQGPEFLTYFQNEAQLEKSRLLSDRFSAERPKGSFSTLEIQRTEQGDSAMYLCASSEARVFSEKLFFGSGTQLSVL.

There are a few counts of this clone. The V gene is TRBV18, the J gene TRBJ2-1, with 9 nucleotides matching TRBD2. CDR1 and CDR2 (germline): KGHSH, LQKENI. The CDR3 is 15 amino acids. V dropped 2 bases and J dropped 6; count of bases not matched to a gene: 5. CDR3 bases: TGTGCCAGCTCACCAGGGCTAGCGGGGCCCAATGAGCAGTTCTTC. Translating gives CASSPGLAGPNEQFF.

This chain joins TRBV2 and TRBJ2-1, with a weak D call TRBD1 (5 bases). Trimming took off 7 bases at V and 4 bases at J, with 11 bases between the two ends. The CDR3 covers 13 residues. Germline loops: CDR1 SNHLY, CDR2 FYNNEI. CDR3: CASNQDIYNEQFF. The CDR3 DNA reads TGTGCCAGCAATCAGGACATATACAATGAGCAGTTCTTC.